The sample holds a few counts of the clone carrying this T cell receptor beta chain. The antigen remains unidentified. Germline assignment: CDR1 MNHEY and CDR2 SVGEGT. Trimming stripped 0 bases from V and 6 bases from J, with 9 bases between. The CDR3 sequence is 14 residues long. The sample originates from a study of molecular identifiers for immune sequencing clone quantification. Regarding the study as a whole: Effector cells had over 99% of their molecules in clones above 20 RNA copies, while naive cells had under 1%.

TCRdb reprocessed the PCR reads with MiXCR, giving one entry per CDR3 protein. The sample lists more than 450,000 distinct CDR3 sequences, around 23% occurring once. The receptor's source is a human donor in good health. Some libraries in this study had Jurkat cell RNA spiked in. The V gene is TRBV6-2 or TRBV6-3, the J gene TRBJ2-1; a possible D gene is TRBD2 (6 bases). Source material: naive CD8+ T cells from blood, with Jurkat cell RNA spiked in. Subset: FACS-sorted CD8+CD4-CCR7+CD45RA+ naive T cells. Here the CDR3 DNA reads TGTGCCAGCAGTTACTCTTTGGGGGGCAATGAGCAGTTCTTC. Protein sequence: CASSYSLGGNEQFF.